This T cell receptor beta chain was sequenced during a study of yellow fever vaccine responses in identical twins. Germline V gene data show CDR1 as SGHRS and CDR2 as YFSETQ. The CDR3 consists of 14 residues. Germline trimming cut 0 bases from V and 5 bases from J; bases unmatched to any gene: 0. Overall study findings and caveats: Vaccine T cell responses of twins reportedly seemed partly convergent and partly personalized.

This clonotype appeared a few times. As yet, its antigen is unknown. TCRdb analysed the RT-PCR reads with MiXCR anew, one entry per CDR3 protein. The table includes around 20,000 distinct CDR3 sequences, 65% to 75% detected once. The TCR sequence derives from a young woman who received the yellow fever vaccine. The chain couples TRBV5-1 to TRBJ2-1; 9 bases are a match to TRBD1. The input for sequencing was T cells from blood (PBMCs), unsorted or a sorted subset (not recorded which), taken before or after yellow fever vaccination (not recorded which). Here the CDR3 reads CASSLGQGDNEQFF. CDR3 DNA: TGCGCCAGCAGCTTGGGACAGGGGGACAATGAGCAGTTCTTC.